One sample yielded the 28 T cell receptor beta chains listed below, sequenced in a study of T cells in Graves' hyperthyroidism and ophthalmopathy. Amplified regions were TCR beta CDR3 sequences from RNA transcripts. Primed by the HTBI set, a first-round RT-PCR was run on the TCR CDR3. One entry per CDR3 protein, called by TCRdb with MiXCR from the multiplex PCR reads. The sample holds a few hundred thousand distinct CDR3 sequences, about 13% seen once. The material sequenced was blood. The receptors come from a man aged 25 to 40 with Graves' hyperthyroidism that later progressed to Graves' ophthalmopathy.

The rearrangement joins TRBV5-6 to TRBJ2-3; possible D gene TRBD1, 6 bases. The germline V gene encodes CDR1 SGHDT and CDR2 YYEEEE. CDR3 length: 13 amino acids. V was shortened by 3 bases and J by 8 bases, with 13 bases between the two germline ends. The CDR3 region is CASSSQQGATQYF. DNA of the CDR3: TGTGCCAGCAGCTCGCAACAGGGTGCTACGCAGTATTTT. Drawing the rest from reference TRBV5-6 and TRBJ2-3, the complete variable domain is DAGVTQSPTHLIKTRGQQVTLRCSPKSGHDTVSWYQQALGQGPQFIFQYYEEEERQRGNFPDRFSGHQFPNYSSELNVNALLLGDSALYLCASSSQQGATQYFGPGTRLTVL.

This clonotype showed up just a few times. The chain combines TRBV9 with TRBJ2-1, with 7 bases aligning to TRBD1. This CDR3 is built from 14 residues. The junction had 3 bases not matched to a gene; V was cut back by 1 base and J by 5 bases. Germline-derived CDR1 and CDR2 are SGDLS and YYNGEE. Written as DNA, the CDR3 is TGTGCCAGCAGCGTATCCGACAGGGACAATGAGCAGTTCTTC. It yields the protein CASSVSDRDNEQFF. Based on the CDR3 plus reference TRBV9 and TRBJ2-1, the full variable domain is DSGVTQTPKHLITATGQRVTLRCSPRSGDLSVYWYQQSLDQGLQFLIQYYNGEERAKGNILERFSAQQFPDLHSELNLSSLELGDSALYFCASSVSDRDNEQFFGPGTRLTVL.

The chain recombines TRBV7-9 with TRBJ1-1; maybe TRBD1 (6 bases). From germline, CDR1 is SEHNR and CDR2 FQNEAQ (reference sequence). V was cut by 3 bases and J by 1 base, with 12 bases left in between. CDR3 length equals 15 residues. CDR3 DNA sequence: TGTGCCAGCAGCTTGCCGGGACAAGGGAACACTGAAGCTTTCTTT. Amino acids: CASSLPGQGNTEAFF.

This clonotype was seen a handful of times. Here the CDR3 reads CASSFARTSGGYNEQFF. DNA for the CDR3: TGTGCCAGCAGCTTCGCCCGGACTAGCGGGGGATACAATGAGCAGTTCTTC. The V and J genes are TRBV11-3 and TRBJ2-1; 13 bases fit TRBD2. Trimming cost V 3 bases and J 4 bases; bases outside gene matches: 6. Germline lookup yields CDR1 SGHNT and CDR2 YENEEA. This CDR3 is built from 17 residues. Full variable domain (outside the CDR3, taken from reference TRBV11-3 and TRBJ2-1): EAGVVQSPRYKIIEKKQPVAFWCNPISGHNTLYWYLQNLGQGPELLIRYENEEAVDDSQLPKDRFSAERLKGVDSTLKIQPAELGDSAVYLCASSFARTSGGYNEQFFGPGTRLTVL.

This sequence joins TRBV28 and TRBJ1-6; D remains ambiguous. V shed 9 bases and J shed 4 bases, with 16 bases lying between them. Germline CDR1 MDHEN, CDR2 SYDVKM. The CDR3 is 15 residues long. The CDR3 loop reads CASGEGDKYNSPLHF. The CDR3 DNA reads TGTGCCAGTGGGGAGGGTGATAAATATAATTCACCCCTCCACTTT. Filled out from reference TRBV28 and TRBJ1-6, the complete variable domain reads DVKVTQSSRYLVKRTGEKVFLECVQDMDHENMFWYRQDPGLGLRLIYFSYDVKMKEKGDIPEGYSVSREKKERFSLILESASTNQTSMYLCASGEGDKYNSPLHFGNGTRLTVT.

The genes are TRBV10-3 and TRBJ1-1, with TRBD1 as a possible D gene (5 bases). The length of the CDR3 is 15 residues. Looked up from germline, CDR1 is ENHRY and CDR2 is SYGVKD. V lost 2 bases and J 0 bases, leaving 10 bases between the germline ends. CDR3 sequence (DNA): TGTGCCATCAGTGAGAAGGACACTCTGAACACTGAAGCTTTCTTT. Protein: CAISEKDTLNTEAFF.

Details on this clonotype: This may be a read error, as it is one base from a much larger clone. J is TRBJ2-7 and V is TRBV12-5; TRBD1 matches at 7 bases. V lost 2 bases and J lost 0; bases outside the gene matches: 4. Germline V gene sequence: CDR1 LGHNT, CDR2 FRNRAP. The CDR3 is 15 amino acids. This CDR3 is CASGLSQGVSYEQYF. CDR3 in DNA: TGTGCTAGTGGTTTGAGCCAGGGGGTCTCCTACGAGCAGTACTTC.

This clonotype was recorded only once. As the CDR3 is not closed by the conserved phenylalanine or tryptophan, this likely results from a read error. V usage is TRBV11-3 and J usage is TRBJ1-1, with D maybe TRBD1 (5 bases). The CDR3 sequence is 14 residues long. V was trimmed by 7 bases and J by 3 bases, leaving 15 bases between them. Germline CDR1 reads SGHNT; CDR2 reads YENEEA. CDR3 coding DNA: TGTGCCAGCAATGGGGGGACTGAGGACACTGAAGCTTTCGTT. Translated: CASNGGTEDTEAFV.

This clonotype was detected many times. V is TRBV7-8 and J is TRBJ1-2; D unclear. V was trimmed by 0 bases and J by 6 bases, leaving 8 bases between them. Germline V gene lookup returns CDR1 SGHVS and CDR2 FQNEAQ. This CDR3 has 13 residues. In nucleotides, the CDR3 is TGTGCCAGCAGCTTAGCAGGGTTAGATGGCTACACCTTC. Translating gives CASSLAGLDGYTF.

This clonotype was found many times. The chain uses TRBV3-1 and TRBJ1-4; D might be TRBD1 (6 bases). CDR3 length: 16 amino acids. V was trimmed by 4 bases and J by 0 bases, leaving 12 bases between them. Germline V gene sequence: CDR1 LGHDT, CDR2 YNNKEL (reference sequence). CDR3 sequence: CASSLDRRATNEKLFF. In DNA, the CDR3 is TGTGCCAGCAGCCTCGACAGGAGAGCAACTAATGAAAAACTGTTTTTT. The variable domain in full, with the rest retrieved from reference TRBV3-1 and TRBJ1-4, is DTAVSQTPKYLVTQMGNDKSIKCEQNLGHDTMYWYKQDSKKFLKIMFSYNNKELIINETVPNRFSPKSPDKAHLNLHINSLELGDSAVYFCASSLDRRATNEKLFFGSGTQLSVL.

This clonotype came up many times. The CDR3 is CASSSGIKGETQYF. The DNA of the CDR3 is TGTGCCAGCTCGTCCGGGATCAAGGGGGAGACCCAGTACTTC. The rearrangement joins TRBV18 to TRBJ2-5; D possibly uses TRBD1 or TRBD2 (5 bases each). Trimming stripped 6 bases from V and 5 bases from J, with 16 bases between. This CDR3 is built from 14 residues. CDR1 KGHSH and CDR2 LQKENI come from the germline V gene.

This chain connects TRBV27 to TRBJ2-3; D may be TRBD2 (5 bases). Per the germline V gene, CDR1 is MNHEY and CDR2 is SMNVEV (reference sequence). Trimming removed 6 bases from V and 0 bases from J, with 10 bases in between. The CDR3 runs to 14 residues. This CDR3 is CASSQRASTDTQYF. CDR3 nucleotide sequence: TGTGCCAGCAGCCAGAGGGCCAGCACAGATACGCAGTATTTT.

This clonotype was detected a few times. The chain joins TRBV7-2 to TRBJ2-7; D is undetermined. V dropped 1 base and J dropped 3 bases, with 10 bases sitting between them. Germline CDR1 and CDR2: SGHTA and FQGNSA. The CDR3 loop spans 14 amino acids. The CDR3 protein is CASSLGGWGYEQYF. CDR3 bases: TGTGCCAGCAGCTTAGGCGGCTGGGGCTACGAGCAGTACTTC.

Ten or more counts support this clonotype. The chain employs TRBV2 and TRBJ1-4; 11 nucleotides line up with TRBD1. J lost 3 bases, V lost 7 bases, and 7 bases had no gene match. The CDR3 covers 16 residues. Germline V gene sequence: CDR1 SNHLY, CDR2 FYNNEI. The CDR3 sequence: CASNGGQGAANEKLFF. CDR3 sequence (DNA): TGTGCCAGCAATGGTGGACAGGGGGCGGCTAATGAAAAACTGTTTTTT.

This clonotype was detected many times. The chain carries TRBV20-1 and TRBJ1-3, with a weak D call TRBD1 (6 bases). Germline V gene data show CDR1 as DFQATT and CDR2 as SNEGSKA (reference sequence). Trimming took off 3 bases at V and 3 bases at J, with 12 bases between the two ends. This CDR3 region has 14 residues. This chain's CDR3 is CSARGGPDGNTIYF. The CDR3 nucleotides read TGCAGTGCTAGGGGGGGGCCCGATGGAAACACCATATATTTT.

The chain employs TRBV4-1 and TRBJ2-1; TRBD1 might be the D (6 bases). Trimming took off 5 bases at V and 7 bases at J, with 15 bases between the two ends. The CDR3 runs to 14 residues. Germline V lookup: CDR1 MGHRA, CDR2 YSYEKL. The CDR3 loop is CASSGRTVDNEQFF. As DNA, the CDR3 is TGCGCCAGCAGCGGCCGGACAGTAGATAATGAGCAGTTCTTC.

This chain joins TRBV7-8 and TRBJ2-5; 8 nucleotides line up with TRBD1. Germline-derived CDR1 and CDR2 are SGHVS and FQNEAQ. The CDR3 is 16 amino acids. The V segment lost 8 bases and the J segment 2 bases; nucleotides outside the gene matches: 13. The CDR3 nucleotides read TGTGCCAGCCCCCAAACACCAGGACAGGGACAAGAGACCCAGTACTTC. It is translated as CASPQTPGQGQETQYF. Supplemented by reference TRBV7-8 and TRBJ2-5, the full variable domain reads GAGVSQSPRYKVAKRGQDVALRCDPISGHVSLFWYQQALGQGPEFLTYFQNEAQLDKSGLPSDRFFAERPEGSVSTLKIQRTQQEDSAVYLCASPQTPGQGQETQYFGPGTRLLVL.

This clonotype was observed many times. The chain has TRBV5-1 and TRBJ2-1; 12 positions match TRBD2. V shed 4 bases, J shed 5 bases, and the junction held 7 bases outside the gene matches. Germline CDR1 SGHRS, CDR2 YFSETQ. This CDR3 comprises 16 residues. CDR3 nucleotide sequence: TGCGCCAGCAGCGGCCGGACTAGCGGGGCAGACAATGAGCAGTTCTTC. This translates into CASSGRTSGADNEQFF.

This clonotype was seen repeatedly, ten times or more. The V gene is TRBV10-3, the J gene TRBJ2-7; D may be TRBD1 (8 bases). The V and J ends lost 4 bases and 0 bases respectively, with 16 bases between them. This CDR3 spans 16 amino acids. Germline CDR1 ENHRY, CDR2 SYGVKD. DNA for the CDR3: TGTGCCATCAGTGGGGGGGGACAGGCGAGCTCCTACGAGCAGTACTTC. Translation: CAISGGGQASSYEQYF.

The J gene is TRBJ1-1, the V gene TRBV4-1; D uncertain. The CDR3 has 16 residues. V was cut by 4 bases and J by 4 bases, with 19 bases left in between. Germline CDR1 reads MGHRA; CDR2 reads YSYEKL. The CDR3 DNA is TGCGCCAGCAGCCTACAAGGGAAACCCTTGGGCACTGAAGCTTTCTTT. Residues: CASSLQGKPLGTEAFF.

This clonotype has at least ten counts. This sequence joins TRBV5-1 and TRBJ2-3, with TRBD1 identical over 7 bases. The V gene's germline CDR1 is SGHRS and CDR2 YFSETQ. CDR3 size: 15 residues. Germline trimming cut 4 bases from V and 3 bases from J; bases unmatched to any gene: 8. In DNA form, the CDR3 reads TGCGCCAGCAGCCCCGACAGGGTACGGACAGATACGCAGTATTTT. It yields the protein CASSPDRVRTDTQYF.

Only a few counts were recorded for this clonotype. The V gene is TRBV7-8, the J gene TRBJ2-7; TRBD1 agrees at 7 bases. The V and J ends lost 5 bases and 2 bases, in that order; junction bases with no gene match: 9. CDR1 and CDR2 (germline): SGHVS, FQNEAQ. The CDR3 is made up of 15 amino acids. The CDR3 spells CASSPWDSQAYEQYF. CDR3 DNA sequence: TGTGCCAGCAGCCCGTGGGACAGCCAGGCCTACGAGCAGTACTTC.

The sample holds a few counts of this clonotype. The CDR3 region has the DNA TGTGCCAGTAGTATAGATCCGCAGTGGTATCAGCCCCAGCATTTT. The encoded protein is CASSIDPQWYQPQHF. The V gene is TRBV19, the J gene TRBJ1-5; D remains ambiguous. V lost 0 bases and J lost 5, with 11 bases in between. CDR3 length equals 15 residues. Germline V lookup: CDR1 LNHDA, CDR2 SQIVND (reference sequence). The full variable domain, with the rest looked up from reference TRBV19 and TRBJ1-5, is DGGITQSPKYLFRKEGQNVTLSCEQNLNHDAMYWYRQDPGQGLRLIYYSQIVNDFQKGDIAEGYSVSREKKESFPLTVTSAQKNPTAFYLCASSIDPQWYQPQHFGDGTRLSIL.

This chain joins TRBV5-5 and TRBJ1-6, with no clear D. The V gene lost 2 bases and the J gene lost 3 bases, with 12 bases spanning the gap. Germline CDR1 reads SGHKS; CDR2 reads YYEKEE (reference sequence). The CDR3 is made up of 16 amino acids. The CDR3 sequence: CASSLSQRIYNSPLHF. The CDR3 nucleotides read TGTGCCAGCAGCTTATCACAGAGAATCTATAATTCACCCCTCCACTTT. Drawing the rest from reference TRBV5-5 and TRBJ1-6, the complete variable domain is DAGVTQSPTHLIKTRGQQVTLRCSPISGHKSVSWYQQVLGQGPQFIFQYYEKEERGRGNFPDRFSARQFPNYSSELNVNALLLGDSALYLCASSLSQRIYNSPLHFGNGTRLTVT.

With regard to this clonotype: This CDR3 is missing its conserved last phenylalanine or tryptophan, likely due to a read error. The chain recombines TRBV7-9 with TRBJ2-3; D unclear. V gave up 4 bases and J gave up 1 base, with 3 bases separating them. The germline V gene has CDR1 SEHNR and CDR2 FQNEAQ (reference sequence). The CDR3 has 12 amino acids. CDR3: CASSSGTDTQYS. CDR3 nucleotides: TGTGCCAGCAGCTCGGGCACAGATACGCAGTATTCT.

This clonotype occurred many times. The CDR3 DNA follows: TGTGCCAGCAGCTTGCGGGGGGCAGGTAATTCACCCCTCCACTTT. It translates to CASSLRGAGNSPLHF. The chain has TRBV11-2 and TRBJ1-6; the D gene is possibly TRBD1 (6 bases). This CDR3 has 15 amino acids. V was shortened by 3 bases and J by 6 bases, with 12 bases between the two germline ends. Germline V lookup: CDR1 SGHAT, CDR2 FQNNGV.

This clonotype was seen many times. The genes are TRBV20-1 and TRBJ2-1; 7 nucleotides agree with TRBD2. The ends lost 6 bases at V and 6 bases at J; junction bases unmatched: 8. Germline V gives CDR1 DFQATT, CDR2 SNEGSKA (reference sequence). This CDR3 has 13 amino acids. CDR3 in DNA: TGCAGTGCCCCCTCGGGGGGAGGCAATGAGCAGTTCTTC. It yields the protein CSAPSGGGNEQFF.

This clonotype was found many times. The chain couples TRBV12-5 to TRBJ2-7, with TRBD1 identical over 8 bases. Per the germline V gene, CDR1 is LGHNT and CDR2 is FRNRAP. This CDR3 contains 15 residues. V dropped 1 base and J dropped 4; count of bases not matched to a gene: 6. The CDR3 here is CASGLDHDRGYEQYF. Written as DNA, the CDR3 is TGTGCTAGTGGTTTGGACCATGACAGGGGATACGAGCAGTACTTC.